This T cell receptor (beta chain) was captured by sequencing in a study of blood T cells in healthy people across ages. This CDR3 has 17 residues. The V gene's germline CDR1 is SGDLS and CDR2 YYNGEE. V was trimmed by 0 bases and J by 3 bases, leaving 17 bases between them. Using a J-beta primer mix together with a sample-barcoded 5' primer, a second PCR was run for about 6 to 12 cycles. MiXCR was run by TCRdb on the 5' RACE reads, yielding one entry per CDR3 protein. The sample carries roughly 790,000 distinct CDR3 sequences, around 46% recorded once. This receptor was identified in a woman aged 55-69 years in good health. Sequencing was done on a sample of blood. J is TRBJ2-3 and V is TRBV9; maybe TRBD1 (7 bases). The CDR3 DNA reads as TGTGCCAGCAGCGTAGGGATACAGGGGAGGTTTACAGATACGCAGTATTTT. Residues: CASSVGIQGRFTDTQYF.